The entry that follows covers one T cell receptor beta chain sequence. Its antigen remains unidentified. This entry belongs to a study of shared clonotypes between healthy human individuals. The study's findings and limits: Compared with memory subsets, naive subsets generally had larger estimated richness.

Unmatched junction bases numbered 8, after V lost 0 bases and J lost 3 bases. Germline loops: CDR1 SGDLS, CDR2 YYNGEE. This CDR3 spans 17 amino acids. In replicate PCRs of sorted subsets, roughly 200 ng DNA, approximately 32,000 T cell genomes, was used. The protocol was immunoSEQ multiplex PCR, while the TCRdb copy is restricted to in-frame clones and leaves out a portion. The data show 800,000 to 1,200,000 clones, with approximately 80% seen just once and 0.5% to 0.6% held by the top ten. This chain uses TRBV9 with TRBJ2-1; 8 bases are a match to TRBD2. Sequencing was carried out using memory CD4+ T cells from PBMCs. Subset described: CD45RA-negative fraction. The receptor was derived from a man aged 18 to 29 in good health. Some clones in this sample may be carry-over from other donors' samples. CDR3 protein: CASSVATGAGVYNEQFF. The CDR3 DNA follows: TGTGCCAGCAGCGTAGCTACGGGAGCGGGAGTCTACAATGAGCAGTTCTTC.